This is a list of T cell receptor beta chains from one sample in a study of blood T cell repertoires in COVID-19. Clones were read by immunoSEQ multiplex PCR, and TCRdb kept only the in-frame ones, dropping some. The table records about 32,000 clones, approximately 86% of them present only once. The sample taken for sequencing was peripheral blood. These receptor sequences come from an elderly woman with active or convalescent COVID-19. CDR3s include the opening cysteine and the closing phenylalanine or tryptophan. A D gene is named only where the DNA matches it firmly. Rows may omit the clone size; those that give it use once, few, many or a size class.

v_call: TRBV27
j_call: TRBJ1-4
d_call: TRBD1
clone_size: NA
cdr3_aa: CASSPDRVEKLFF
cdr3_nt: TGTGCCAGCAGTCCAGACAGGGTTGAAAAACTGTTTTTT

v_call: TRBV20-1
j_call: TRBJ2-7
d_call: TRBD1
clone_size: NA
cdr3_aa: CSASPRQGAGEQYF
cdr3_nt: TGCAGTGCTAGTCCCCGACAGGGGGCGGGCGAGCAGTACTTC

v_call: TRBV28
j_call: TRBJ1-2
d_call: NA
clone_size: few
cdr3_aa: CASSLSVTRNYGYTF
cdr3_nt: TGTGCCAGCAGTTTATCAGTCACACGAAACTATGGCTACACCTTC

v_call: TRBV7-3
j_call: TRBJ1-2
d_call: NA
clone_size: NA
cdr3_aa: CASSPTQGRKGSYTF
cdr3_nt: TGTGCCAGCAGCCCAACCCAGGGGCGAAAAGGGAGCTACACCTTC

v_call: TRBV9
j_call: TRBJ1-3
d_call: TRBD1
clone_size: NA
cdr3_aa: CASSVLDRGPGNTIYF
cdr3_nt: TGTGCCAGCAGCGTACTGGACAGGGGACCAGGAAACACCATATATTTT

v_call: TRBV6-5
j_call: TRBJ1-2
d_call: NA
clone_size: NA
cdr3_aa: CASRRDIWGYGYTF
cdr3_nt: TGTGCCAGCAGAAGGGACATCTGGGGCTATGGCTACACCTTC

v_call: TRBV21-1
j_call: TRBJ2-3
d_call: NA
clone_size: NA
cdr3_aa: CASAGRQSTDTQYF
cdr3_nt: TGTGCCAGCGCTGGCCGACAGAGCACAGATACGCAGTATTTT

v_call: TRBV7-9
j_call: TRBJ1-1
d_call: NA
clone_size: few
cdr3_aa: CASSLLQGNTEAFF
cdr3_nt: TGTGCCAGCAGCTTGTTACAGGGGAACACTGAAGCTTTCTTT

v_call: TRBV9
j_call: TRBJ2-3
d_call: NA
clone_size: NA
cdr3_aa: CASSVAGLIQGEQYF
cdr3_nt: TGTGCCAGCAGCGTAGCGGGACTGATTCAGGGGGAGCAGTATTTT

v_call: TRBV5-1
j_call: TRBJ2-2
d_call: NA
clone_size: medium-sized
cdr3_aa: CASSLDSASTGELFF
cdr3_nt: TGCGCCAGCAGCTTGGACAGTGCGTCCACCGGGGAGCTGTTTTTT

v_call: TRBV3-1/TRBV3-2
j_call: TRBJ2-3
d_call: NA
clone_size: NA
cdr3_aa: CASSQGSLPDTQYF
cdr3_nt: TGTGCCAGCAGCCAAGGTAGTCTCCCAGATACGCAGTATTTT

v_call: TRBV4-1
j_call: TRBJ1-5
d_call: TRBD1
clone_size: NA
cdr3_aa: CASSRGTGGYQPQHF
cdr3_nt: TGCGCCAGCAGCCGCGGGACAGGGGGCTATCAGCCCCAGCATTTT

v_call: TRBV27
j_call: TRBJ1-1
d_call: TRBD1
clone_size: NA
cdr3_aa: CASSDGQGEAFF
cdr3_nt: TGTGCCAGCAGTGATGGACAGGGCGAAGCTTTCTTT

v_call: TRBV5-4
j_call: TRBJ2-7
d_call: TRBD1
clone_size: NA
cdr3_aa: CASRSRGGSSYEQYF
cdr3_nt: TGTGCCAGCAGGTCGAGAGGGGGCTCCTCCTACGAGCAGTACTTC

v_call: TRBV3-1/TRBV3-2
j_call: TRBJ1-6
d_call: NA
clone_size: few
cdr3_aa: CASSQDSGGSPLHF
cdr3_nt: TGTGCCAGCAGCCAAGACAGCGGGGGGTCACCCCTCCACTTT

v_call: TRBV28
j_call: TRBJ2-7
d_call: NA
clone_size: NA
cdr3_aa: CASSLSSSYEQYF
cdr3_nt: TGTGCCAGCAGTTTAAGTTCGAGTTACGAGCAGTACTTC

v_call: TRBV5-1
j_call: TRBJ1-2
d_call: NA
clone_size: NA
cdr3_aa: CASSLARGLGGYTF
cdr3_nt: TGCGCCAGCAGCTTGGCGCGTGGACTGGGTGGCTACACCTTC

v_call: TRBV6-1
j_call: TRBJ2-4
d_call: NA
clone_size: NA
cdr3_aa: CASRETKQGPAKNIQYF
cdr3_nt: TGTGCCAGCAGGGAAACCAAGCAGGGTCCGGCCAAAAACATTCAGTACTTC

v_call: TRBV27
j_call: TRBJ1-6
d_call: NA
clone_size: NA
cdr3_aa: CASSLLGSGLAPLHF
cdr3_nt: TGTGCCAGCAGTTTACTGGGCTCGGGGTTGGCACCCCTCCACTTT

v_call: TRBV5-1
j_call: TRBJ2-2
d_call: TRBD2
clone_size: few
cdr3_aa: CASSLGLAGGTTGELFF
cdr3_nt: TGCGCCAGCAGCTTGGGACTAGCGGGAGGGACCACCGGGGAGCTGTTTTTT

v_call: TRBV7-2
j_call: TRBJ2-5
d_call: TRBD2
clone_size: NA
cdr3_aa: CASSSGTTSGQETQYF
cdr3_nt: TGTGCCAGCAGCTCCGGAACGACTAGCGGGCAAGAGACCCAGTACTTC

v_call: TRBV18
j_call: TRBJ2-7
d_call: NA
clone_size: NA
cdr3_aa: CASSRTGHSYEQYF
cdr3_nt: TGTGCCAGCTCCAGGACGGGACACTCCTACGAGCAGTACTTC

v_call: TRBV28
j_call: TRBJ1-5
d_call: NA
clone_size: NA
cdr3_aa: CASSSPGSGQPQHF
cdr3_nt: TGTGCCAGCAGTTCCCCAGGAAGTGGCCAGCCCCAGCATTTT

v_call: TRBV27
j_call: TRBJ2-1
d_call: TRBD2
clone_size: once
cdr3_aa: CASSSTLTSGYNEQFF
cdr3_nt: TGTGCCAGCAGCTCCACACTGACTAGCGGTTACAATGAGCAGTTCTTC

v_call: TRBV30
j_call: TRBJ1-2
d_call: NA
clone_size: medium-sized
cdr3_aa: CALPGGLNSGYTF
cdr3_nt: TGTGCCCTCCCCGGGGGGCTGAATAGTGGCTACACCTTC

v_call: TRBV7-9
j_call: TRBJ2-7
d_call: NA
clone_size: NA
cdr3_aa: CASSQDKSYEQYF
cdr3_nt: TGTGCCAGCAGCCAGGACAAGTCCTACGAGCAGTACTTC

v_call: TRBV19
j_call: TRBJ2-5
d_call: NA
clone_size: once
cdr3_aa: CASSIDRWRETQYF
cdr3_nt: TGTGCCAGTAGTATAGATCGGTGGCGGGAGACCCAGTACTTC

v_call: TRBV11-3
j_call: TRBJ2-1
d_call: TRBD1
clone_size: NA
cdr3_aa: CASSFSIERLRTGLFF
cdr3_nt: TGTGCCAGCAGCTTTAGTATTGAAAGGCTTCGGACAGGGCTGTTCTTC

v_call: TRBV5-1
j_call: TRBJ2-1
d_call: NA
clone_size: NA
cdr3_aa: CASSLATSFDEQFF
cdr3_nt: TGCGCCAGCAGCTTGGCTACTAGTTTCGATGAGCAGTTCTTC

v_call: TRBV29-1
j_call: TRBJ1-2
d_call: NA
clone_size: NA
cdr3_aa: CSVDQGGYGYTF
cdr3_nt: TGCAGCGTTGACCAGGGAGGGTATGGCTACACCTTC

v_call: TRBV6-5
j_call: TRBJ1-6
d_call: TRBD1
clone_size: NA
cdr3_aa: CASRPVQGVGSPLHF
cdr3_nt: TGTGCCAGCAGGCCCGTACAGGGGGTCGGTTCACCCCTCCACTTT

v_call: TRBV5-6
j_call: TRBJ2-1
d_call: NA
clone_size: NA
cdr3_aa: CASSLRLYAGNEQFF
cdr3_nt: TGTGCCAGCAGCTTGCGTCTCTACGCAGGTAATGAGCAGTTCTTC

v_call: TRBV3-1/TRBV3-2
j_call: TRBJ1-1
d_call: NA
clone_size: NA
cdr3_aa: CASSPGEVTEAFF
cdr3_nt: TGTGCCAGCAGCCCGGGAGAGGTCACTGAAGCTTTCTTT

v_call: TRBV6-5
j_call: TRBJ2-2
d_call: NA
clone_size: few
cdr3_aa: CASTARGADTGELFF
cdr3_nt: TGTGCCAGCACCGCACGGGGGGCAGACACCGGGGAGCTGTTTTTT